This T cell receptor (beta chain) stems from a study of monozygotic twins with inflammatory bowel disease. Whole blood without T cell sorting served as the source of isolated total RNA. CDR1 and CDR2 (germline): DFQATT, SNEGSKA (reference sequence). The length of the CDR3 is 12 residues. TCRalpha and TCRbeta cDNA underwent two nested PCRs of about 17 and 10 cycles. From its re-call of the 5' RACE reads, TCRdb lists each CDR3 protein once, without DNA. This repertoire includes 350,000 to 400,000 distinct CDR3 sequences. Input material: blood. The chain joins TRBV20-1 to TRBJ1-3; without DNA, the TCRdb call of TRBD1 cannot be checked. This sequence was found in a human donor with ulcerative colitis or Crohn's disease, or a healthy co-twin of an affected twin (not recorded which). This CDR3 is CSAGQDGDTIYF.